These 14 T cell receptor beta chains were all obtained from the same sample, sequenced in a study of cytotoxic CD8 clonotypes in ibrutinib-treated CLL. Using immunoSEQ multiplex PCR, the repertoire was profiled, and TCRdb retains in-frame clones only, with some absent. The sample shows roughly 250,000 clones, less than 75% of them seen only once. Sequencing was performed on PBMCs, taken after 24 months of ibrutinib treatment. The receptors stem from a human donor with chronic lymphocytic leukemia.

This sequence joins TRBV5-6 and TRBJ2-5; D remains unclear. This CDR3 spans 13 amino acids. CDR1 is SGHDT and CDR2 is YYEEEE in the germline V gene. V gave up 6 bases and J gave up 2 bases, with 11 bases separating them. The CDR3 sequence: CASKMTAQETQYF. CDR3 nucleotide sequence: TGTGCCAGCAAGATGACGGCACAAGAGACCCAGTACTTC.

The chain combines TRBV10-3 with TRBJ2-7; TRBD2 matches 12 bases. CDR3 length: 16 residues. Germline lookup yields CDR1 ENHRY and CDR2 SYGVKD. V lost 0 bases, J lost 3 bases, and 3 bases stayed unmatched. This CDR3 is CAISESGLAGRYEQYF. CDR3 coding DNA: TGTGCCATCAGTGAGTCGGGACTAGCGGGTCGCTACGAGCAGTACTTC.

This chain connects TRBV19 to TRBJ2-5, with D unresolved. With 3 bases removed from V and 5 bases from J, the gap between germline ends came to 4 bases. The CDR3 contains 11 residues. The V gene's germline CDR1 is LNHDA and CDR2 SQIVND (reference sequence). The CDR3 coding sequence is TGTGCCAGTAGTATTCAGGAGACCCAGTACTTC. Translation gives CASSIQETQYF.

This sequence joins TRBV27 and TRBJ1-2, with D unclear. CDR1 is MNHEY, CDR2 SMNVEV, per germline (reference sequence). This CDR3 comprises 11 residues. Trimming pared 6 bases from V and 7 bases from J, leaving 9 bases between. The CDR3 here is CASRGALGYTF. The CDR3 DNA reads as TGTGCCAGCAGGGGCGCCCTTGGCTACACCTTC.

The V and J genes are TRBV7-9 and TRBJ2-7; TRBD1 is a possible D gene (5 bases). V was pared by 4 bases and J by 0 bases, with 10 bases between. The germline V gene has CDR1 SEHNR and CDR2 FQNEAQ (reference sequence). The CDR3 runs 14 residues. CDR3: CASSSQGFSYEQYF. DNA of the CDR3: TGTGCCAGCAGCTCCCAGGGCTTCTCCTACGAGCAGTACTTC.

The chain joins TRBV28 to TRBJ2-7, with 7 bases lining up with TRBD1. V was clipped by 10 bases and J by 8 bases; unmatched bases: 17. Germline values: CDR1 MDHEN, CDR2 SYDVKM. There are 14 residues in the CDR3. In DNA form, the CDR3 reads TGTGCCACCGACCCAGGGCAGGGGGAGTCGAAGCAGTACTTC. Amino acid sequence: CATDPGQGESKQYF.

Points on this clone: This sample also contains other DNA sequences that code for the same CDR3. The V and J genes are TRBV2 and TRBJ1-5; weak D call: TRBD1 (5 bases). The V gene lost 3 bases and the J gene lost 1 base, with 13 bases spanning the gap. This CDR3 is built from 16 residues. In germline, CDR1 is SNHLY, CDR2 FYNNEI. The CDR3 region is CASSESGGESNQPQHF. In nucleotides, the CDR3 is TGTGCCAGCAGTGAGTCGGGAGGGGAAAGCAATCAGCCCCAGCATTTT.

V usage is TRBV6-5 and J usage is TRBJ1-2, with D unclear. The germline CDR1 and CDR2 sequences are MNHEY and SVGAGI. This CDR3 is 13 amino acids long. V was trimmed by 5 bases and J by 4 bases, leaving 11 bases between them. This chain's CDR3 is CASSVSASYGYTF. For the CDR3, the DNA is TGTGCCAGCAGTGTTTCAGCTTCCTATGGCTACACCTTC.

V gene TRBV5-1 combines with J gene TRBJ1-1, with D possibly being TRBD1 (5 bases). V was clipped by 2 bases and J by 5 bases, with 16 bases between them. Germline assignment: CDR1 SGHRS and CDR2 YFSETQ. The CDR3 runs to 15 residues. The CDR3 spells CASSFESPSGTEAFF. The CDR3 DNA reads as TGCGCCAGCAGCTTTGAGAGCCCCTCAGGGACTGAAGCTTTCTTT.

The rearrangement uses TRBV27 and TRBJ2-1; D not resolved. Deletions cut 2 bases from V and 7 bases from J, with 9 bases between. The CDR3 consists of 13 residues. Germline values: CDR1 MNHEY, CDR2 SMNVEV (reference sequence). The CDR3 region is CASSLLPDNEQFF. CDR3 DNA: TGTGCCAGCAGTTTACTCCCAGATAATGAGCAGTTCTTC.

The V call is TRBV27, the J call TRBJ1-2; a possible D gene is TRBD1 (6 bases). The CDR3 loop spans 15 amino acids. Germline V lookup: CDR1 MNHEY, CDR2 SMNVEV (reference sequence). Trimming cost V 3 bases and J 7 bases, with 18 bases left between them. The CDR3 sequence is CASSFRGRVLSGYTF. CDR3 sequence (DNA): TGTGCCAGCAGTTTCAGGGGACGGGTTCTGAGTGGCTACACCTTC.

In the case of this clone: The sample contains more than one DNA sequence encoding this CDR3. The rearrangement uses TRBV18 and TRBJ2-5; D is possibly TRBD1 (6 bases). The V gene's germline CDR1 is KGHSH and CDR2 LQKENI. The CDR3 is 14 amino acids. Trimming stripped 3 bases from V and 2 bases from J, with 10 bases between. The chain's CDR3 is CASSPPGQQETQYF. The DNA of the CDR3 is TGTGCCAGCTCACCCCCCGGACAGCAAGAGACCCAGTACTTC.

The chain is built from TRBV10-3 and TRBJ2-7, with TRBD2 matching 15 bases. V lost 4 bases, J lost 7 bases, and 11 bases stayed unmatched. The CDR3 has 17 residues. Germline V CDR1 and CDR2: ENHRY, SYGVKD. The CDR3 DNA reads TGTGCCATCAGTGGAAATCGGACTAGCGGGAGGGTTTGGGAGCAGTACTTC. It encodes CAISGNRTSGRVWEQYF.

In nucleotides, the CDR3 is TGCGCCAGCAGCTTGGATGGGACGGGAGGCAATGAGCAGTTCTTC. This codes for CASSLDGTGGNEQFF. This sequence joins TRBV5-1 and TRBJ2-1, with 7 bases that match TRBD2. The length of the CDR3 is 15 residues. CDR1 and CDR2 (germline): SGHRS, YFSETQ. J was trimmed by 6 bases and V by 0 bases; bases with no gene match: 6.